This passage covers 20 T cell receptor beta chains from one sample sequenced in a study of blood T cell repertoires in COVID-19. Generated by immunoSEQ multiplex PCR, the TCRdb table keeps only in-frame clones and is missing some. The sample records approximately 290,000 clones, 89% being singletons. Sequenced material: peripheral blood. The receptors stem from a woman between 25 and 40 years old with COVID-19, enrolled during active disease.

The CDR3 coding sequence is TGCGCCAGCAGCTCACAGGGGAATGGGGCCAACGTCCTGACTTTC. Its translation: CASSSQGNGANVLTF. V usage is TRBV5-1 and J usage is TRBJ2-6, with 7 bases identical to TRBD1. CDR3 length: 15 residues. Germline V gene data show CDR1 as SGHRS and CDR2 as YFSETQ. J lost 3 bases, V lost 3 bases, and 3 bases had no gene match.

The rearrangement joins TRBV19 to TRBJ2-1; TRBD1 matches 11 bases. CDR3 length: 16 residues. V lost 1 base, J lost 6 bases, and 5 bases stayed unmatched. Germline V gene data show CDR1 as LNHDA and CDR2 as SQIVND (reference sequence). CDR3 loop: CASSIGGTGGGNEQFF. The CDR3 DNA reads TGTGCCAGTAGTATAGGCGGGACAGGGGGAGGCAATGAGCAGTTCTTC. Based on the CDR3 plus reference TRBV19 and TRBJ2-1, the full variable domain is DGGITQSPKYLFRKEGQNVTLSCEQNLNHDAMYWYRQDPGQGLRLIYYSQIVNDFQKGDIAEGYSVSREKKESFPLTVTSAQKNPTAFYLCASSIGGTGGGNEQFFGPGTRLTVL.

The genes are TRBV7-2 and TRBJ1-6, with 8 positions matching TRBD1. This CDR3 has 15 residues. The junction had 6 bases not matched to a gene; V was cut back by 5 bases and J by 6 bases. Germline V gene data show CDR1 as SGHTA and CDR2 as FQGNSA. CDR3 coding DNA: TGTGCCAGCAGCACCGGGACAGGAGTTAATTCACCCCTCCACTTT. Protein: CASSTGTGVNSPLHF.

The CDR3: CASSLGGLRGNEQFF. CDR3 nucleotides: TGTGCCAGCAGCTTAGGGGGACTCCGTGGGAATGAGCAGTTCTTC. This chain joins TRBV7-2 and TRBJ2-1; maybe TRBD2 (6 bases). Looked up from germline, CDR1 is SGHTA and CDR2 is FQGNSA. Trimming left V 1 base short and J 7 bases short, with 14 bases between. The CDR3 extends over 15 amino acids.

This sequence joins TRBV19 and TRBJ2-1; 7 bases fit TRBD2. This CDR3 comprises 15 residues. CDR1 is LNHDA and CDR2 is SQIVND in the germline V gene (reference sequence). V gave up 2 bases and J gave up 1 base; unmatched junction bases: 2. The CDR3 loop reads CASSITRGSYNEQFF. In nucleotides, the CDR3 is TGTGCCAGTAGTATAACGCGGGGGTCCTACAATGAGCAGTTCTTC.

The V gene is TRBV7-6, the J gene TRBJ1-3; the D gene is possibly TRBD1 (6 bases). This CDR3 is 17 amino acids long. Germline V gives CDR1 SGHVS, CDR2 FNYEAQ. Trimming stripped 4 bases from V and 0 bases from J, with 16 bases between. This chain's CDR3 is CASSSRLQGSSGNTIYF. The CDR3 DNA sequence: TGTGCCAGCAGCTCACGCCTACAGGGATCCTCTGGAAACACCATATATTTT.

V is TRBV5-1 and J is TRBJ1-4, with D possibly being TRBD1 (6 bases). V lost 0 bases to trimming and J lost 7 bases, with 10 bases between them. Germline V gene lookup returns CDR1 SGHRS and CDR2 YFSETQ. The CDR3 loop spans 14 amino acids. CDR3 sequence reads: CASSLGRGGEKLFF. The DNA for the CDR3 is TGCGCCAGCAGCTTGGGCAGGGGTGGTGAAAAACTGTTTTTT.

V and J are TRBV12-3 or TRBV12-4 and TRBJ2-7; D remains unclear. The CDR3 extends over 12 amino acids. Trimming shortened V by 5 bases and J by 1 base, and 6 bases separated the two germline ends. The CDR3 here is CASSRQSYEQYF. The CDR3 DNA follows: TGTGCCAGCAGTAGACAATCCTACGAGCAGTACTTC.

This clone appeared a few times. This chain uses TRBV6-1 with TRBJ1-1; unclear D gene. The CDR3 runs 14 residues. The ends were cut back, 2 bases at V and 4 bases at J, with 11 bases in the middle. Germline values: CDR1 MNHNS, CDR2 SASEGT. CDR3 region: CASSESGRLTEAFF. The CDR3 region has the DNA TGTGCCAGCAGTGAAAGCGGCAGGCTCACTGAAGCTTTCTTT.

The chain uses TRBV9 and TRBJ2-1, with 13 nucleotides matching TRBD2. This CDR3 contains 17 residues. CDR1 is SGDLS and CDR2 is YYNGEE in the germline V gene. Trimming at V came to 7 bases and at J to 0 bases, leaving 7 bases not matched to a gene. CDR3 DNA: TGTGCCAGCCGGACTAGCGGGGGCCTAAGCTCCTACAATGAGCAGTTCTTC. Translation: CASRTSGGLSSYNEQFF.

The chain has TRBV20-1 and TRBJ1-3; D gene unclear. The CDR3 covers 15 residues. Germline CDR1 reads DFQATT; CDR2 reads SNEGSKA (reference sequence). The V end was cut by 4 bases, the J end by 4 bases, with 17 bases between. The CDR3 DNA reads TGCAGTGCTAATGACCCGGGGATTTCGGGAAACACCATATATTTT. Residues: CSANDPGISGNTIYF.

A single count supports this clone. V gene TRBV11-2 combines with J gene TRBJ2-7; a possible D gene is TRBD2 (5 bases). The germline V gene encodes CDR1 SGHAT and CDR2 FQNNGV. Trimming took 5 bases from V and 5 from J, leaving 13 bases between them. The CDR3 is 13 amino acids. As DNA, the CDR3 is TGTGCCAGCAGCCCCTCGGGGATCCACGAGCAGTACTTC. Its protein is CASSPSGIHEQYF.

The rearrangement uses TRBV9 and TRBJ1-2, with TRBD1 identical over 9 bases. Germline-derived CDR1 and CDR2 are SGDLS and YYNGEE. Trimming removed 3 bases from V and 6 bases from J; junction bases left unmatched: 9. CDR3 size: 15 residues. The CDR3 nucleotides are TGTGCCAGCAGCGCATTAACCGACAGGGGGAATGGCTACACCTTC. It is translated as CASSALTDRGNGYTF.

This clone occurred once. Here the CDR3 DNA reads TGTGCCAGCAGCCAAAAGAGGTTAGCGGGGATTCCCGGGGAGCTGTTTTTT. Its translation is CASSQKRLAGIPGELFF. The chain recombines TRBV3-1 (or the pseudogene TRBV3-2) with TRBJ2-2; 8 nucleotides agree with TRBD2. Germline values: CDR1 LGHDT, CDR2 YNNKEL (reference sequence). V was pared by 2 bases and J by 6 bases, with 11 bases of the junction left unmatched. The CDR3 consists of 17 residues.

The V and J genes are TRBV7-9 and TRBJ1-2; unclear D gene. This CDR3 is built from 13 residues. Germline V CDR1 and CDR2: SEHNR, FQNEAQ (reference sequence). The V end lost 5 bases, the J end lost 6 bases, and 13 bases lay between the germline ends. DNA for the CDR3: TGTGCCAGCAGCCCAACAGAAGCCCATGGCTACACCTTC. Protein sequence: CASSPTEAHGYTF.

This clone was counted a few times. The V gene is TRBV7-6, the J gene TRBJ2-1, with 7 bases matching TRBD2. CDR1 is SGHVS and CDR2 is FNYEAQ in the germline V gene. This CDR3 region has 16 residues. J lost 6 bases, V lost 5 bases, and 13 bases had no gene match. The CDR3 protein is CASSLIGRGTRNEQFF. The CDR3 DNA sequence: TGTGCCAGCAGCCTTATTGGGCGGGGGACCCGCAATGAGCAGTTCTTC.

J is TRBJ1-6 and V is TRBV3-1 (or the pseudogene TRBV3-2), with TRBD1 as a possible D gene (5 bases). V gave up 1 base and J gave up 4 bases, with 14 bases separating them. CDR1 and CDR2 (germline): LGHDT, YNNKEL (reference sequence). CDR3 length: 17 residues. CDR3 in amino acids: CASSQVGQGQYNSPLHF. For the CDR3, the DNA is TGTGCCAGCAGCCAAGTGGGGCAAGGCCAGTATAATTCACCCCTCCACTTT.

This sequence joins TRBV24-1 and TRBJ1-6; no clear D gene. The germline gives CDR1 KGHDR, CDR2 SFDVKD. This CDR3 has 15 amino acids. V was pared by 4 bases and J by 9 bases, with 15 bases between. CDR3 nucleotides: TGTGCCACCAGTGACCTAGGCCCTAGTTGTTCACCCCTCCACTTT. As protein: CATSDLGPSCSPLHF.

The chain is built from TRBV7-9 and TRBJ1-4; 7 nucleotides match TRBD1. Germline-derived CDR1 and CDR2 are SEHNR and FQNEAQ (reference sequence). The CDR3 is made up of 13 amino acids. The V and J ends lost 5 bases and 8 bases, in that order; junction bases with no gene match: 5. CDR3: CASSTGDYEKLFF. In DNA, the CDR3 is TGTGCCAGCAGCACAGGGGATTACGAAAAACTGTTTTTT.

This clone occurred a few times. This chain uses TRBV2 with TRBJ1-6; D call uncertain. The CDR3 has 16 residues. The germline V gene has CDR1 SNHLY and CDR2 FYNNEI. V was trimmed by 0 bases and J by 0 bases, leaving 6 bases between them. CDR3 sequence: CASSEAAGSYNSPLHF. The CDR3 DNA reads TGTGCCAGCAGTGAAGCAGCGGGCTCCTATAATTCACCCCTCCACTTT.